This T cell receptor (beta chain) emerged from a study of blood T cells in healthy people across ages. Overall study context: Capture by template switching was about one barcoded beta molecule per two T cells. Whole-study results and caveats: Correlation between TCR beta diversity and naive T cell percentage was strong.

Through a sample-barcoded 5' primer and a J-beta primer mix, a second PCR was run for 7 to 11 cycles. Each of the cDNA molecules was tagged by a template-switch adaptor with 12 random nucleotides. Each CDR3 protein gets one entry after TCRdb re-called the 5' RACE reads with MiXCR. The sample includes 980,000 or so distinct CDR3 sequences, 48% seen only once; the top ten take about an eighth. This clonotype was picked up a small number of times. Antigen specificity is unknown. The CDR3 spans 20 residues. The ends lost 2 bases at V and 5 bases at J; junction bases unmatched: 14. Germline V gives CDR1 SGHTA, CDR2 FQGNSA.

The clonotype was recovered from a man between 25 and 39 years old in good health. This chain links TRBV7-2 with TRBJ2-3; 15 bases map to TRBD2. The specimen was blood. This CDR3 reads CASSLTLGLAGGRRRDTQYF. CDR3 DNA: TGTGCCAGCAGCTTAACGCTTGGACTAGCGGGGGGGCGACGTAGAGATACGCAGTATTTT.